This TCR beta chain stems from a study of graft-versus-host responses after intestinal transplantation. Study-wide context: Every transplant recipient was induced with anti-thymocyte globulin, then maintained on tacrolimus and steroids for around 3 years.

The sample holds one count of this clone. Its antigen remains unidentified. The V and J ends lost 5 bases and 6 bases, in that order; junction bases with no gene match: 7. The CDR3 has 15 residues. The germline CDR1 and CDR2 sequences are SEHNR and FQNEAQ (reference sequence). The data were produced by immunoSEQ multiplex PCR, yet TCRdb's version contains in-frame clones alone and is incomplete. The sample consists of about 94,000 clones, roughly nine tenths of them appearing once. The receptor was isolated from a human donor who received an intestinal transplant. The starting material was unstimulated CD8+ T cells sorted from spleen or lymph node cells, obtained before intestinal transplant. The chain recombines TRBV7-9 with TRBJ1-5, with 10 bases identical to TRBD1. CDR3 bases: TGTGCCAGCAGCATCGGGACAGGGGAAGGTCAGCCCCAGCATTTT. It encodes CASSIGTGEGQPQHF.